One sample yielded the 29 T cell receptor beta chains listed below, sequenced in a study of blood T cell repertoires in COVID-19. Clones were sequenced by immunoSEQ multiplex PCR, and TCRdb holds only the in-frame ones, with some missing. The repertoire holds roughly 180,000 clones, with approximately 81% as singletons. The sequenced material came from peripheral blood. The origin of the receptors is a woman between 45 and 65 years old with COVID-19, enrolled during active disease.

This chain joins TRBV10-2 and TRBJ2-7; TRBD1 matches at 10 bases. The CDR3 consists of 16 residues. Germline V gene data show CDR1 as WSHSY and CDR2 as SAAADI. The trim removed 4 bases at V and 0 bases at J, leaving 6 bases unmatched. CDR3 region: CASSVGQGTLSYEQYF. The CDR3 region has the DNA TGCGCCAGCAGTGTGGGACAGGGGACACTCTCCTACGAGCAGTACTTC.

The genes are TRBV24-1 and TRBJ2-5, with 10 bases identical to TRBD1. The length of the CDR3 is 15 residues. V lost 3 bases and J lost 4; bases outside the gene matches: 4. The germline CDR1 and CDR2 sequences are KGHDR and SFDVKD. As DNA, the CDR3 is TGTGCCACCAGTGATCCCGACAGGGGGCTAGAGACCCAGTACTTC. It codes for CATSDPDRGLETQYF.

This clone was detected once. The chain is built from TRBV5-1 and TRBJ2-2, with a possible D match to TRBD2 (6 bases). Germline V gene sequence: CDR1 SGHRS, CDR2 YFSETQ. The CDR3 has 16 residues. Trimming removed 0 bases from V and 0 bases from J, with 9 bases in between. The CDR3 loop reads CASSLVWGANTGELFF. CDR3 DNA sequence: TGCGCCAGCAGCTTGGTGTGGGGGGCGAACACCGGGGAGCTGTTTTTT.

The V call is TRBV6-5, the J call TRBJ2-7, with TRBD1 identical over 7 bases. The germline V gene has CDR1 MNHEY and CDR2 SVGAGI. This CDR3 contains 12 residues. After removal of 8 bases from V and 3 bases from J, the junction contained 4 bases not matched to a gene. CDR3 nucleotide sequence: TGTGCCAGCGGGGCAGGGGGCTACGAGCAGTACTTC. Protein sequence: CASGAGGYEQYF.

This clone was counted a few times. Here the CDR3 DNA reads TGTGCCAGCAGCCCACGGACTAGCGGGGGGGAGACCGGGGAGCTGTTTTTT. Translating it yields CASSPRTSGGETGELFF. The gene calls are TRBV4-2 and TRBJ2-2, with TRBD2 matching 15 bases. This CDR3 contains 17 residues. V trimming: 4 bases; J trimming: 5 bases; junction bases outside the gene matches: 5. Germline CDR1 and CDR2: LGHNA and YNFKEQ.

The J gene is TRBJ2-7, the V gene TRBV18; 8 bases match TRBD1. CDR3 length: 16 residues. V was clipped by 2 bases and J by 5 bases; unmatched bases: 11. The germline V gene encodes CDR1 KGHSH and CDR2 LQKENI. The CDR3 loop reads CASSPFNRDRGHEQYF. The CDR3, as DNA: TGTGCCAGCTCACCATTCAATCGAGACAGGGGACACGAGCAGTACTTC.

The chain combines TRBV6-6 with TRBJ1-1, with D possibly matching TRBD1 (6 bases). The CDR3 totals 13 residues. Germline CDR1 reads MNHNY; CDR2 reads SVGAGI (reference sequence). Trimming cost V 6 bases and J 4 bases, with 12 bases left between them. The chain's CDR3 is CASRDQQGTEAFF. CDR3 bases: TGTGCCAGCAGGGACCAACAGGGCACTGAAGCTTTCTTT.

V and J are TRBV7-9 and TRBJ2-7, with a weak D call TRBD2 (5 bases). CDR3 length: 14 residues. Germline CDR1 reads SEHNR; CDR2 reads FQNEAQ (reference sequence). Deletions cut 8 bases from V and 2 bases from J, with 16 bases between. The CDR3 DNA reads as TGTGCCAGCCTCCCTAGCCAACAAACCTACGAGCAGTACTTC. This sequence encodes CASLPSQQTYEQYF.

The V gene is TRBV12-5, the J gene TRBJ2-7, with D possibly TRBD1 on 6 matching bases. Trimming took off 6 bases at V and 2 bases at J, with 14 bases between the two ends. CDR1 LGHNT and CDR2 FRNRAP come from the germline V gene. The CDR3 length is 14 residues. Here the CDR3 DNA reads TGTGCTAGTGGGGACAGTAATGGGCCCTACGAGCAGTACTTC. Its translation: CASGDSNGPYEQYF.

This clone was picked up one time. This chain links TRBV9 with TRBJ1-1; the match to TRBD1 covers 7 bases. CDR1 is SGDLS and CDR2 is YYNGEE in the germline V gene. The CDR3 is 14 residues long. The J segment lost 1 base and the V segment lost 0 bases, leaving 0 bases of the junction unmatched. In DNA, the CDR3 is TGTGCCAGCAGCGTAGGGACAGGGAACACTGAAGCTTTCTTT. Its translation: CASSVGTGNTEAFF. Full variable domain (remainder filled in from reference TRBV9 and TRBJ1-1): DSGVTQTPKHLITATGQRVTLRCSPRSGDLSVYWYQQSLDQGLQFLIQYYNGEERAKGNILERFSAQQFPDLHSELNLSSLELGDSALYFCASSVGTGNTEAFFGQGTRLTVV.

The CDR3, as DNA: TGTGCCAGCGATGACAATAGGCGCGAGACCCAGTACTTC. It encodes CASDDNRRETQYF. The chain carries TRBV7-9 and TRBJ2-5; D is ambiguous. CDR3 length equals 13 residues. The V gene's germline CDR1 is SEHNR and CDR2 FQNEAQ (reference sequence). The V end was cut by 8 bases, the J end by 5 bases, with 15 bases between.

The chain recombines TRBV4-1 with TRBJ1-4; D possibly corresponds to TRBD1 (6 bases). This CDR3 region has 19 residues. Trimming removed 1 base from V and 4 bases from J, with 22 bases in between. Per germline, CDR1 MGHRA and CDR2 YSYEKL. The CDR3 coding sequence is TGCGCCAGCAGCCAAGGGTCTTCGTGGGGAGGGGGAAGTAATGAAAAACTGTTTTTT. This sequence encodes CASSQGSSWGGGSNEKLFF.

In its sample, this clone was seen once. V and J are TRBV30 and TRBJ1-5, with a tentative D call TRBD1 (5 bases). V was pared by 2 bases and J by 1 base, with 6 bases between. Germline assignment: CDR1 GTSNPN and CDR2 SVGIG (reference sequence). CDR3 size: 13 residues. In DNA, the CDR3 is TGTGCCTGGAGTAAGGGGAGCAATCAGCCCCAGCATTTT. It encodes CAWSKGSNQPQHF.

This sequence joins TRBV4-3 and TRBJ2-7; 7 nucleotides align to TRBD1. The CDR3 is made up of 15 amino acids. Germline V lookup: CDR1 LGHNA, CDR2 YSLEER. The J segment lost 2 bases and the V segment lost 1 base, leaving 5 bases of the junction unmatched. CDR3 in amino acids: CASSQGTGAAYEQYF. CDR3 nucleotides: TGCGCCAGCAGCCAAGGAACAGGGGCCGCCTACGAGCAGTACTTC.

The rearrangement uses TRBV4-1 and TRBJ1-3; D is possibly TRBD1 (6 bases). This CDR3 has 18 residues. From germline, CDR1 is MGHRA and CDR2 YSYEKL. The V end was cut by 1 base, the J end by 0 bases, with 16 bases between. The CDR3 spells CASSQVSGARSSGNTIYF. The CDR3 nucleotides are TGCGCCAGCAGCCAAGTGTCAGGGGCGCGGAGCTCTGGAAACACCATATATTTT.

The chain combines TRBV4-1 with TRBJ2-6; perhaps TRBD2 as D (5 bases). There are 20 residues in the CDR3. Germline CDR1 MGHRA, CDR2 YSYEKL. With 0 bases removed from V and 3 bases from J, the gap between germline ends came to 21 bases. The CDR3 region has the DNA TGCGCCAGCAGCCAAGATCAAGGAGCGGTGGATTGGGGTGGGGCCAACGTCCTGACTTTC. This encodes CASSQDQGAVDWGGANVLTF.

The V call is TRBV9, the J call TRBJ1-4, with 7 bases lining up with TRBD1. Germline values: CDR1 SGDLS, CDR2 YYNGEE. The V and J ends lost 3 bases and 5 bases, in that order; junction bases with no gene match: 4. The CDR3 contains 14 residues. CDR3 amino acids: CASSGQGRNEKLFF. CDR3 coding DNA: TGTGCCAGCAGCGGACAGGGAAGAAATGAAAAACTGTTTTTT.

V is TRBV27 and J is TRBJ2-7, with a possible D match to TRBD2 (5 bases). The germline gives CDR1 MNHEY, CDR2 SMNVEV (reference sequence). Trimming took 3 bases from V and 1 from J, leaving 10 bases between them. The CDR3 consists of 14 residues. In nucleotides, the CDR3 is TGTGCCAGCAGTTTCGGTACGGGATCCTACGAGCAGTACTTC. This sequence encodes CASSFGTGSYEQYF.

This rearrangement joins TRBV7-2 to TRBJ2-1, with TRBD2 identical over 16 bases. V lost 1 base to trimming and J lost 7 bases; unmatched junction nucleotides: 7. CDR3 length equals 18 residues. The germline V gene has CDR1 SGHTA and CDR2 FQGNSA. CDR3 nucleotides: TGTGCCAGCAGCTTAGTTGGGACTAGCGGGGGGGCGGGAAATGAGCAGTTCTTC. Translated, it gives CASSLVGTSGGAGNEQFF.

The chain uses TRBV12-3 or TRBV12-4 and TRBJ1-2; D might be TRBD1 (6 bases). The CDR3 is 13 amino acids. Trimming took off 4 bases at V and 0 bases at J, with 6 bases between the two ends. The CDR3 spells CASSWTANYGYTF. The DNA for the CDR3 is TGTGCCAGCAGTTGGACAGCTAACTATGGCTACACCTTC.

V and J are TRBV11-3 and TRBJ2-7; D not resolved. This CDR3 has 12 amino acids. The germline CDR1 and CDR2 sequences are SGHNT and YENEEA. V was trimmed by 5 bases and J by 4 bases, leaving 9 bases between them. The CDR3 DNA is TGTGCCAGCAGCACCTCAGGTTACGAGCAGTACTTC. As protein: CASSTSGYEQYF.

This clone was seen just once. This rearrangement joins TRBV24-1 to TRBJ2-3; TRBD1 is a possible D gene (7 bases). This CDR3 contains 14 residues. Deletions cut 5 bases from V and 7 bases from J, with 15 bases between. Germline V CDR1 and CDR2: KGHDR, SFDVKD. CDR3 DNA sequence: TGTGCCACCAGTGGTGGAGGGGGCAGAAATACGCAGTATTTT. Translating gives CATSGGGGRNTQYF.

V and J are TRBV9 and TRBJ2-1; a weak D match, TRBD1 (6 bases). The CDR3 length is 14 residues. CDR1 and CDR2 from the germline V gene are SGDLS and YYNGEE. Trimming pared 0 bases from V and 2 bases from J, leaving 6 bases between. The CDR3 coding sequence is TGTGCCAGCAGCGTAGGGACAGCCTACAATGAGCAGTTCTTC. It is translated as CASSVGTAYNEQFF.

The genes are TRBV9 and TRBJ1-6; perhaps TRBD1 as D (5 bases). In germline, CDR1 is SGDLS, CDR2 YYNGEE. V was clipped by 0 bases and J by 6 bases, with 10 bases between them. This CDR3 is built from 15 residues. The CDR3 DNA follows: TGTGCCAGCAGCGTAGAGGTGGGGGGTAATTCACCCCTCCACTTT. Translated: CASSVEVGGNSPLHF.

The CDR3 spells CASSPLPGQTVNTEAFF. The CDR3 DNA follows: TGTGCCAGTAGTCCTCTGCCGGGACAGACAGTGAACACTGAAGCTTTCTTT. The chain joins TRBV19 to TRBJ1-1; 7 nucleotides match TRBD1. This CDR3 region has 17 residues. Trimming cost V 5 bases and J 0 bases; bases outside gene matches: 12. Germline V lookup: CDR1 LNHDA, CDR2 SQIVND (reference sequence).

This chain connects TRBV27 to TRBJ2-7, with TRBD1 matching over 8 bases. Germline V gives CDR1 MNHEY, CDR2 SMNVEV (reference sequence). The CDR3 totals 15 residues. V was clipped by 2 bases and J by 3 bases; unmatched bases: 6. CDR3 DNA sequence: TGTGCCAGCAGTTTAGACGGGACAGGTGTCTACGAGCAGTACTTC. Translating gives CASSLDGTGVYEQYF.

This chain connects TRBV28 to TRBJ1-6, with TRBD1 identical over 7 bases. V lost 6 bases and J lost 7; bases outside the gene matches: 6. Per the germline V gene, CDR1 is MDHEN and CDR2 is SYDVKM. CDR3 size: 14 residues. CDR3 nucleotides: TGTGCCAGCAGCTCTACAGGGGACAATTCACCCCTCCACTTT. This codes for CASSSTGDNSPLHF.

This chain connects TRBV13 to TRBJ1-4; a possible D gene is TRBD1 (6 bases). Trimming took off 0 bases at V and 8 bases at J, with 10 bases between the two ends. The CDR3 spans 14 residues. Germline CDR1 and CDR2: PRHDT and FYEKMQ (reference sequence). CDR3 protein: CASSLGRGFEKLFF. The CDR3, as DNA: TGTGCCAGCAGCTTAGGCAGGGGCTTCGAAAAACTGTTTTTT. Full variable domain (outside the CDR3, taken from reference TRBV13 and TRBJ1-4): AAGVIQSPRHLIKEKRETATLKCYPIPRHDTVYWYQQGPGQDPQFLISFYEKMQSDKGSIPDRFSAQQFSDYHSELNMSSLELGDSALYFCASSLGRGFEKLFFGSGTQLSVL.

The chain links TRBV18 to TRBJ2-2, with 7 bases identical to TRBD1. The ends lost 3 bases at V and 2 bases at J; junction bases unmatched: 9. CDR1 and CDR2 (germline): KGHSH, LQKENI. This CDR3 region has 17 residues. The CDR3 is CASSPPRQGYNTGELFF. The CDR3 region has the DNA TGTGCCAGCTCACCTCCTCGACAGGGCTATAACACCGGGGAGCTGTTTTTT.